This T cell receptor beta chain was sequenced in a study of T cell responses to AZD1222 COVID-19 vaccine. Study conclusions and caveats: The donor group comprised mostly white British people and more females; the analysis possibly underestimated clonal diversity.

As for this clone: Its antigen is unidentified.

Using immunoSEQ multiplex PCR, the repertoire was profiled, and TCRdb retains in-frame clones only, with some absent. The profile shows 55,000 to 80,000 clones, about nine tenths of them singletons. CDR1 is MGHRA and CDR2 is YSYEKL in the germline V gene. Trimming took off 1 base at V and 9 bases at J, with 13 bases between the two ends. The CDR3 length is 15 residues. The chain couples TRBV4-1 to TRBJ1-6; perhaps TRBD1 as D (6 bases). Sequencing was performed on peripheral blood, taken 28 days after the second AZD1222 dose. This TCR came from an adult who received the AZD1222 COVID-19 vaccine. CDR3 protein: CASSQVTQGGSPLHF. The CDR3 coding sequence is TGCGCCAGCAGCCAAGTTACACAGGGTGGTTCACCCCTCCACTTT.